Included here is one T cell receptor beta chain sequence, with context. This record comes from a study of blood T cell repertoires in COVID-19. CDR3 length equals 19 residues. V trimming: 4 bases; J trimming: 2 bases; junction bases outside the gene matches: 18. Germline-derived CDR1 and CDR2 are KGHSH and LQKENI. Sequenced by immunoSEQ multiplex PCR; TCRdb stores in-frame clones only, minus some. The table shows around 220,000 clones, with more than 65% occurring only once. The clonotype was recovered from a middle-aged woman with active or convalescent COVID-19. Sequenced material: peripheral blood. The chain carries TRBV18 and TRBJ2-7; 9 nucleotides match TRBD2. The CDR3 region is CASSHGRGAGGPPAYEQYF. As DNA, the CDR3 is TGTGCCAGCTCACATGGCCGTGGAGCGGGGGGTCCGCCGGCCTACGAGCAGTACTTC.